This TCR beta chain was sequenced in a study of T cells in Graves' hyperthyroidism and ophthalmopathy. For the study at large: At the time of initial diagnosis and before any treatment, peripheral blood was collected.

This CDR3 contains 15 residues. V shed 8 bases, J shed 2 bases, and the junction held 0 bases outside the gene matches. The V gene's germline CDR1 is MNHNS and CDR2 SASEGT. Amplification of TCR beta CDR3 regions used RNA as the template. The study used the HTBI primer set for a first-round RT-PCR of the TCR CDR3. One entry per CDR3 protein, called by TCRdb with MiXCR from the multiplex PCR reads. The sample records approximately 380,000 distinct CDR3 sequences, 11% to 15% being singletons. Overall study findings and caveats: Patients with ophthalmopathy were separated from those with stable hyperthyroidism by a 13 V-J model. Blood also held most thyroid clonotypes expanded beyond 0.001.

There are many counts of this clonotype. Its antigen is undetermined. The sequence was obtained from a man aged 50 or older with Graves' ophthalmopathy. The sequenced material came from blood. The genes are TRBV6-1 and TRBJ2-1; 16 positions agree with TRBD2. The DNA of the CDR3 is TGTGCCAGCGGGACTAGCGGGAGGGCCTACAATGAGCAGTTCTTC. It is translated as CASGTSGRAYNEQFF.